The subject of this entry is one TCR beta chain. The trim removed 4 bases at V and 4 bases at J, leaving 6 bases unmatched. The CDR3 is 15 residues long. The germline V gene has CDR1 SGHTA and CDR2 FQGTGA. This sample stems from a study of blood T cell repertoires in COVID-19. Study summary: PBMCs, B-cell-depleted T cells, or T cells were the source of the cDNA or gDNA that made up the material.

In the source study's methods: Reference gene primer amplification gave estimated nucleated cell counts. The repertoire was sequenced with immunoSEQ multiplex PCR; TCRdb's copy has only in-frame clones and lacks some. Clonal size and the V and J genes are those of that table, whereas D and trimming came from the DNA. The table shows 100,000 to 150,000 clones, with around 81% occurring only once. The material sequenced was peripheral blood. The clonotype comes from a middle-aged man with active or convalescent COVID-19. The rearrangement joins TRBV7-3 to TRBJ2-3; TRBD1 matches at 9 bases. Here the CDR3 reads CASSSGQGTSDTQYF. The CDR3 nucleotides read TGTGCCAGCAGCTCGGGACAGGGAACGTCAGATACGCAGTATTTT.